This T cell receptor beta chain was identified during a study of cytomegalovirus exposure and HLA in healthy donors. PCR primers comprised 60 Vbeta and 13 Jbeta primers. Sequenced by immunoSEQ multiplex PCR; TCRdb stores in-frame clones only, minus some. The top ten clones hold around 2.6% of a sample with roughly 190,000 clones, approximately 84% of them seen once. The origin of this receptor is a female donor in good health and CMV-seronegative. Sequenced input: PBMCs.

The CDR3 spells CASSLEATGMGYTF. Here the CDR3 DNA reads TGTGCCAGCAGCTTAGAGGCTACAGGGATGGGCTACACCTTC. V usage is TRBV7-6 and J usage is TRBJ1-2; D might be TRBD1 (6 bases). Germline loops: CDR1 SGHVS, CDR2 FNYEAQ. This CDR3 spans 14 amino acids. Trimming cost V 1 base and J 8 bases, with 14 bases left between them.